Following are 12 T cell receptor beta chains from one sample sequenced in a study of cytomegalovirus exposure and HLA in healthy donors. PCR used 60 Vbeta primers and 13 Jbeta primers. Repertoires were generated with immunoSEQ multiplex PCR, while TCRdb's copy carries only in-frame clones and drops some. The sample consists of about 140,000 clones, about 80% of them appearing once. The sample taken for sequencing was PBMCs. Receptors originate from a woman aged 60 to 75 in good health and CMV-seropositive.

The chain couples TRBV28 to TRBJ2-1, with 8 bases that match TRBD2. Unmatched junction bases numbered 1, after V lost 3 bases and J lost 3 bases. The CDR3 sequence is 14 residues long. From germline, CDR1 is MDHEN and CDR2 SYDVKM. The CDR3 nucleotides are TGTGCCAGCAGTTTTCTAGCGGGCTACAATGAGCAGTTCTTC. Translating it yields CASSFLAGYNEQFF.

The rearrangement joins TRBV29-1 to TRBJ1-5, with TRBD1 as a possible D gene (6 bases). V lost 4 bases and J 5 bases, leaving 15 bases between the germline ends. CDR1 is SQVTM, CDR2 ANQGSEA, per germline. The CDR3 totals 14 residues. CDR3 nucleotides: TGCAGCGTTGCAACAGGGAAGTGGGATCAGCCCCAGCATTTT. It specifies CSVATGKWDQPQHF.

This clone was observed once. V gene TRBV29-1 combines with J gene TRBJ2-7; no firm D call. V lost 4 bases to trimming and J lost 6 bases, with 7 bases between them. Germline CDR1 reads SQVTM; CDR2 reads ANQGSEA. This CDR3 comprises 10 residues. CDR3 protein: CSVAGTEQYF. Here the CDR3 DNA reads TGCAGCGTTGCGGGTACCGAGCAGTACTTC.

The rearrangement uses TRBV27 and TRBJ2-7; D unresolved. This CDR3 is 13 amino acids long. Germline V lookup: CDR1 MNHEY, CDR2 SMNVEV (reference sequence). V was trimmed by 0 bases and J by 7 bases, leaving 10 bases between them. CDR3 residues: CASSLSRVGEQYF. DNA for the CDR3: TGTGCCAGCAGTTTATCGAGAGTCGGGGAGCAGTACTTC.

The chain links TRBV30 to TRBJ1-1; possibly TRBD1 for D (5 bases). Trimming removed 5 bases at V and 0 bases at J, with 13 bases between. This CDR3 has 14 residues. The V gene's germline CDR1 is GTSNPN and CDR2 SVGIG (reference sequence). CDR3 DNA sequence: TGTGCCTGGTTAACCGGGGGAATGAACACTGAAGCTTTCTTT. Translation gives CAWLTGGMNTEAFF.

CDR3 loop: CASSPSRGPSGANVLTF. CDR3 nucleotides: TGTGCCAGCAGCCCTTCCCGCGGTCCCTCTGGGGCCAACGTCCTGACTTTC. The chain uses TRBV11-2 and TRBJ2-6; no firm D call. Trimming pared 5 bases from V and 0 bases from J, leaving 14 bases between. Germline V gene data show CDR1 as SGHAT and CDR2 as FQNNGV. The CDR3 spans 17 residues.

The chain couples TRBV9 to TRBJ2-5; D unresolved. In germline, CDR1 is SGDLS, CDR2 YYNGEE. Trimming took off 2 bases at V and 5 bases at J, with 7 bases between the two ends. This CDR3 is built from 12 residues. CDR3: CASSVFGETQYF. In DNA, the CDR3 is TGTGCCAGCAGCGTTTTCGGGGAGACCCAGTACTTC.

This clone came up a few times. V usage is TRBV30 and J usage is TRBJ2-5, with D possibly being TRBD2 (5 bases). CDR3 length: 11 amino acids. V was cut by 0 bases and J by 11 bases, with 10 bases left in between. Germline V gives CDR1 GTSNPN, CDR2 SVGIG (reference sequence). CDR3 residues: CAWSVRGEQYF. CDR3 nucleotide sequence: TGTGCCTGGAGTGTACGGGGAGAGCAGTACTTC.

The rearrangement joins TRBV30 to TRBJ2-3, with D unclear. V lost 2 bases and J 8 bases, leaving 8 bases between the germline ends. Looked up from germline, CDR1 is GTSNPN and CDR2 is SVGIG (reference sequence). This CDR3 is built from 11 residues. The CDR3 region has the DNA TGTGCCTGGAGTCCCTCGGGTACGCAGTATTTT. This sequence encodes CAWSPSGTQYF.

The chain is built from TRBV7-3 and TRBJ1-4; D gene ambiguous. V lost 1 base and J 14 bases, leaving 14 bases between the germline ends. The CDR3 spans 13 residues. The germline gives CDR1 SGHTA, CDR2 FQGTGA. The CDR3 DNA reads as TGTGCCAGCAGCTTAATGTTACGGGAGAGGCTGTTTTTT. Encoded protein: CASSLMLRERLFF.

V usage is TRBV7-9 and J usage is TRBJ1-5; weak D call: TRBD1 (5 bases). V was cut by 5 bases and J by 4 bases, with 15 bases left in between. The CDR3 totals 15 residues. Germline-derived CDR1 and CDR2 are SEHNR and FQNEAQ (reference sequence). CDR3 in DNA: TGTGCCAGCAGCCCACGGGGGACGGCAAATCAGCCCCAGCATTTT. This gives the protein CASSPRGTANQPQHF.

This clone was seen more than once but under ten times. The V and J genes are TRBV6-6 and TRBJ1-5; D is possibly TRBD1 (6 bases). The V gene lost 8 bases and the J gene lost 4 bases, with 9 bases spanning the gap. Germline-derived CDR1 and CDR2 are MNHNY and SVGAGI (reference sequence). This CDR3 is built from 12 residues. CDR3 loop: CASRGANQPQHF. The DNA for the CDR3 is TGTGCCAGCCGGGGGGCGAATCAGCCCCAGCATTTT.